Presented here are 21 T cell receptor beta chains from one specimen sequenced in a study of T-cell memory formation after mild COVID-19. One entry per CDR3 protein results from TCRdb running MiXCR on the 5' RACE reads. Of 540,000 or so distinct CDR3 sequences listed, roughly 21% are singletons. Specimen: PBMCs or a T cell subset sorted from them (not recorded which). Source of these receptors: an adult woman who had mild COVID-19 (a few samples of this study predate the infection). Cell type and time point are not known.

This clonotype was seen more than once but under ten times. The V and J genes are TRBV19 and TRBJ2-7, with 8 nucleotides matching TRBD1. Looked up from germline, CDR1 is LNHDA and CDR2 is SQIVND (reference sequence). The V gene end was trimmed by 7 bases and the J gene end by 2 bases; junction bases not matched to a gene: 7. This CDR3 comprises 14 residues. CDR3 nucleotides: TGTGCCAGTAACGACAGGGGCGCACCCTACGAGCAGTACTTC. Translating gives CASNDRGAPYEQYF.

In DNA form, the CDR3 reads TGTGCCAGTAGCACCGGACTGGCAGGGGGCTACACCTTC. Translation: CASSTGLAGGYTF. The chain joins TRBV19 to TRBJ1-2; tentatively, D is TRBD1 (5 bases). This CDR3 spans 13 amino acids. Trimming cost V 6 bases and J 8 bases, with 16 bases left between them. Per germline, CDR1 LNHDA and CDR2 SQIVND (reference sequence). The full variable domain, its missing parts supplied by reference TRBV19 and TRBJ1-2, is DGGITQSPKYLFRKEGQNVTLSCEQNLNHDAMYWYRQDPGQGLRLIYYSQIVNDFQKGDIAEGYSVSREKKESFPLTVTSAQKNPTAFYLCASSTGLAGGYTFGSGTRLTVV.

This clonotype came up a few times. The CDR3 loop is CASSYWGGTGELFF. CDR3 DNA sequence: TGTGCCAGCAGTTACTGGGGGGGGACCGGGGAGCTGTTTTTT. The chain links TRBV6-5 to TRBJ2-2; TRBD2 aligns across 7 bases. Unmatched junction bases numbered 1, after V lost 1 base and J lost 5 bases. This CDR3 contains 14 residues. Germline assignment: CDR1 MNHEY and CDR2 SVGAGI.

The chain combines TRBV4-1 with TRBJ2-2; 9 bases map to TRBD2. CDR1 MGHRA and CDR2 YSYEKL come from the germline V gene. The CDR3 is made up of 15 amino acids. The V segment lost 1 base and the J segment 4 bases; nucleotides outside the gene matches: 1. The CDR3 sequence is CASSQGTSVTGELFF. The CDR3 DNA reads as TGCGCCAGCAGCCAAGGGACTAGCGTCACCGGGGAGCTGTTTTTT.

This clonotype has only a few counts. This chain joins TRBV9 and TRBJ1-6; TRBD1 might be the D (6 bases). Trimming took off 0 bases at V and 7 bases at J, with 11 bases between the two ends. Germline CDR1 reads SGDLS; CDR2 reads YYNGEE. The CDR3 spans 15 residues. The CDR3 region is CASSVDPGTNSPLHF. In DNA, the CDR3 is TGTGCCAGCAGCGTAGACCCCGGGACAAATTCACCCCTCCACTTT.

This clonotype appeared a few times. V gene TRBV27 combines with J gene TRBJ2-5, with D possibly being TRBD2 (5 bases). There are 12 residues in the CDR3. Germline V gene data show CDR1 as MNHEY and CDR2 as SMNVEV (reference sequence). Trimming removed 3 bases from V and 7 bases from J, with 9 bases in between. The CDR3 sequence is CASSFTAGTQYF. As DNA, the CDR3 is TGTGCCAGCAGTTTTACCGCGGGGACCCAGTACTTC.

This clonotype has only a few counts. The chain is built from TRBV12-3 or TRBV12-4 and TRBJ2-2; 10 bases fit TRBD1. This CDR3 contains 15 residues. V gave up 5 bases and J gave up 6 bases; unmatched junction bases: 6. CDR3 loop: CASSAGTGAAGELFF. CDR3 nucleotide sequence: TGTGCCAGCAGTGCGGGGACAGGGGCCGCCGGGGAGCTGTTTTTT.

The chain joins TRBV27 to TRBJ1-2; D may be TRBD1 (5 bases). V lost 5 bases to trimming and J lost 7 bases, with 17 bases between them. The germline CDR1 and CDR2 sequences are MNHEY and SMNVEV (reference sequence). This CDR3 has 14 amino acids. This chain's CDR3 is CASSPTWGVSGYTF. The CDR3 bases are TGTGCCAGCAGTCCGACGTGGGGGGTCTCTGGCTACACCTTC.

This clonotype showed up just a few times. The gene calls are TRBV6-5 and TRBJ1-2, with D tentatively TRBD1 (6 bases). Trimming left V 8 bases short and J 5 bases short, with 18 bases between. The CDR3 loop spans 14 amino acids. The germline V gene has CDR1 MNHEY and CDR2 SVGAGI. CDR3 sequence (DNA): TGTGCCAGCTCAAAGACCCAGGGGCTATATGGCTACACCTTC. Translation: CASSKTQGLYGYTF.

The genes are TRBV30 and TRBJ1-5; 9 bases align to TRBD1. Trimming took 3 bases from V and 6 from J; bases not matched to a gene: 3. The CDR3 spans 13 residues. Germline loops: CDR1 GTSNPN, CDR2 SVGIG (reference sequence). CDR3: CAWRGQGTQPQHF. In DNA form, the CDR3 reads TGTGCCTGGAGGGGACAGGGTACTCAGCCCCAGCATTTT. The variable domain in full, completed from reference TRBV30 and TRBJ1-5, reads SQTIHQWPATLVQPVGSPLSLECTVEGTSNPNLYWYRQAAGRGLQLLFYSVGIGQISSEVPQNLSASRPQDRQFILSSKKLLLSDSGFYLCAWRGQGTQPQHFGDGTRLSIL.

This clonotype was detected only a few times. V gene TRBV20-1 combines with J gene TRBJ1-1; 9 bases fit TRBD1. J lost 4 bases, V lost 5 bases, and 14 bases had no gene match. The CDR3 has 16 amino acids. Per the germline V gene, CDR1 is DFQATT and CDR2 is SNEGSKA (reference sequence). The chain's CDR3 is CSAFRDREILGTEAFF. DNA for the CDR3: TGCAGTGCTTTCCGGGACAGGGAGATTTTGGGCACTGAAGCTTTCTTT.

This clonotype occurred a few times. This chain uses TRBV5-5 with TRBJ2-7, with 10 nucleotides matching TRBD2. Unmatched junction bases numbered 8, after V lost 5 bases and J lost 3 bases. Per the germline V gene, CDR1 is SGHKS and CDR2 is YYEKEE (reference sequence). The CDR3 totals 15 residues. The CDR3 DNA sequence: TGTGCCAGCAGGCCGGGACTAGCGACCAGCTACGAGCAGTACTTC. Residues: CASRPGLATSYEQYF.

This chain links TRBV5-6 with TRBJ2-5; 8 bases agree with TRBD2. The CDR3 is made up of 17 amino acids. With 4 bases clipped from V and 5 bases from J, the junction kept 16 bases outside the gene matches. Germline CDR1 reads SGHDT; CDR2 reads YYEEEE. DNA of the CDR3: TGTGCCAGCAGCCTAATTCTAGCGGGCGGCCCGGCGGAGACCCAGTACTTC. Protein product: CASSLILAGGPAETQYF.

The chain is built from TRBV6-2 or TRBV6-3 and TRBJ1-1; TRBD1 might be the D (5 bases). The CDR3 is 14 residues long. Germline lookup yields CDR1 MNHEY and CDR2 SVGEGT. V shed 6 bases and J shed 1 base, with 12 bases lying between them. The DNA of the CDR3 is TGTGCCAGCAGCCCTAGTAGGGGGAACACTGAAGCTTTCTTT. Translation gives CASSPSRGNTEAFF.

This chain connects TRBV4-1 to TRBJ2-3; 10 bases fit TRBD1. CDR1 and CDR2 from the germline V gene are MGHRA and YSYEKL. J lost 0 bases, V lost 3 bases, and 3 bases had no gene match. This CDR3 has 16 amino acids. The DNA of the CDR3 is TGCGCCAGCAGCCACTTGGACAGGGGGAGCACAGATACGCAGTATTTT. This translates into CASSHLDRGSTDTQYF.

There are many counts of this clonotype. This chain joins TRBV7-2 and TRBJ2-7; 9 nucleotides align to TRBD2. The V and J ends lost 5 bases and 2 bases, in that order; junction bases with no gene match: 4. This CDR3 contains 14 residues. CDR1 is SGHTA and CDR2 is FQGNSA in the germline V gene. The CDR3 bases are TGTGCCAGCAGCCCGACTAGCGGCCCCTACGAGCAGTACTTC. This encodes CASSPTSGPYEQYF.

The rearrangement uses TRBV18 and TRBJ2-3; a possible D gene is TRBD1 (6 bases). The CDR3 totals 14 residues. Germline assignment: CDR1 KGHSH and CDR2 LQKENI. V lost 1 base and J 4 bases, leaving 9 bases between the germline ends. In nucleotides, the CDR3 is TGTGCCAGCTCACCACAGGGGGTGGCAGATACGCAGTATTTT. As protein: CASSPQGVADTQYF.

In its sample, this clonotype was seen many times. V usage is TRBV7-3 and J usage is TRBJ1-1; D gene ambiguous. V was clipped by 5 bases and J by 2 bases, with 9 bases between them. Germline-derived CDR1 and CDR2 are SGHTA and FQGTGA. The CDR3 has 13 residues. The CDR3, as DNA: TGTGCCAGCAGCCAAGGGATTAACACTGAAGCTTTCTTT. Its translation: CASSQGINTEAFF.

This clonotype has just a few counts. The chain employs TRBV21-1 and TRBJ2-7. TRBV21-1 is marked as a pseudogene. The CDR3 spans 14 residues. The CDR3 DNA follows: TGTGCCAGCAGCAAAGGCCCATACCCCTACGAGCAGTACTTC. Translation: CASSKGPYPYEQYF.

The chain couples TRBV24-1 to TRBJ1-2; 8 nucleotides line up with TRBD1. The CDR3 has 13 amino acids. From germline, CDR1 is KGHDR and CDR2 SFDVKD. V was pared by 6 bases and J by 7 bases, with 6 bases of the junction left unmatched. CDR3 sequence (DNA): TGTGCCACCAGTCGGACAGGGCTGTCTGGCTACACCTTC. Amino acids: CATSRTGLSGYTF.

In nucleotides, the CDR3 is TGTGCCAGCAGGGGACATCAAGAGACCCAGTACTTC. It specifies CASRGHQETQYF. The V call is TRBV7-9, the J call TRBJ2-5; D may be TRBD1 (6 bases). The V end was cut by 6 bases, the J end by 2 bases, with 7 bases between. The CDR3 is made up of 12 amino acids. Germline V gene sequence: CDR1 SEHNR, CDR2 FQNEAQ (reference sequence). Full variable domain (outside the CDR3, taken from reference TRBV7-9 and TRBJ2-5): DTGVSQNPRHKITKRGQNVTFRCDPISEHNRLYWYRQTLGQGPEFLTYFQNEAQLEKSRLLSDRFSAERPKGSFSTLEIQRTEQGDSAMYLCASRGHQETQYFGPGTRLLVL.